Presented here are 14 T cell receptor beta chains from one specimen sequenced in a study of blood T cell repertoires in COVID-19. Sequencing used immunoSEQ multiplex PCR; TCRdb keeps in-frame clones, though not all of them. This table holds approximately 130,000 clones, roughly 86% found once. Sequenced input: peripheral blood. All receptors derive from a human donor in a cohort sampled during active COVID-19.

This rearrangement joins TRBV6-5 to TRBJ1-3; weak D call: TRBD1 (6 bases). Germline V CDR1 and CDR2: MNHEY, SVGAGI. The CDR3 loop spans 14 amino acids. V was cut by 6 bases and J by 0 bases, with 9 bases left in between. CDR3 protein: CASSRGSSGNTIYF. CDR3 coding DNA: TGTGCCAGCAGCAGGGGAAGCTCTGGAAACACCATATATTTT.

This chain's CDR3 is CSVGKRAGTSGLNEQFF. As DNA, the CDR3 is TGCAGCGTCGGAAAGAGGGCCGGGACTAGCGGGCTGAATGAGCAGTTCTTC. J is TRBJ2-1 and V is TRBV29-1; 12 bases are shared with TRBD2. CDR3 size: 17 residues. Germline V lookup: CDR1 SQVTM, CDR2 ANQGSEA. V lost 6 bases and J lost 7; bases outside the gene matches: 16.

The rearrangement links TRBV25-1 to TRBJ2-3, with 9 nucleotides matching TRBD2. The CDR3 is 16 residues long. CDR1 and CDR2 (germline): MGHDK, SYGVNS. The V and J ends lost 1 base and 2 bases, in that order; junction bases with no gene match: 4. CDR3 loop: CASSESGLALTDTQYF. CDR3 nucleotides: TGTGCCAGCAGTGAATCGGGACTAGCCCTCACAGATACGCAGTATTTT.

The V gene is TRBV11-1, the J gene TRBJ2-1; a weak D match, TRBD2 (6 bases). Trimming removed 4 bases from V and 12 bases from J, with 16 bases in between. Germline V gene data show CDR1 as SGHAT and CDR2 as FQDESV (reference sequence). The CDR3 length is 13 residues. The CDR3 here is CASSSGTLQRQFF. As DNA, the CDR3 is TGTGCCAGCAGCTCCGGGACTCTACAAAGGCAGTTCTTC.

The rearrangement joins TRBV19 to TRBJ2-2, with D possibly matching TRBD2 (6 bases). This CDR3 region has 14 residues. The V and J ends lost 2 bases and 7 bases respectively, with 11 bases between them. CDR1 and CDR2 from the germline V gene are LNHDA and SQIVND (reference sequence). The CDR3: CASSITTSHGELFF. The CDR3 coding sequence is TGTGCCAGTAGTATAACAACTAGCCACGGGGAGCTGTTTTTT.

For the CDR3, the DNA is TGTGCCAGCAGCTACGACTCCTCCCGCACAGATACGCAGTATTTT. It specifies CASSYDSSRTDTQYF. J is TRBJ2-3 and V is TRBV4-2; no definite D call. The germline V gene encodes CDR1 LGHNA and CDR2 YNFKEQ. The CDR3 runs to 15 residues. Trimming took 5 bases from V and 1 from J, leaving 13 bases between them.

The chain couples TRBV5-4 to TRBJ2-3; 11 nucleotides agree with TRBD2. The trim removed 4 bases at V and 6 bases at J, leaving 7 bases unmatched. The CDR3 is made up of 15 amino acids. Germline lookup yields CDR1 SGHNT and CDR2 YYREEE (reference sequence). For the CDR3, the DNA is TGTGCCAGCAGCCTTCCTAGCGGGGGGTTTGATACGCAGTATTTT. Translation gives CASSLPSGGFDTQYF.

V is TRBV11-2 and J is TRBJ2-7, with 12 bases that match TRBD2. CDR1 and CDR2 from the germline V gene are SGHAT and FQNNGV. The junction had 4 bases not matched to a gene; V was cut back by 0 bases and J by 4 bases. This CDR3 comprises 16 residues. The CDR3 DNA follows: TGTGCCAGCAGCTTAGAACTAGGGACTAGCGGGTACGAGCAGTACTTC. Its protein is CASSLELGTSGYEQYF.

The rearrangement joins TRBV10-3 to TRBJ2-2; 12 bases align to TRBD1. The germline V gene has CDR1 ENHRY and CDR2 SYGVKD. J gave up 6 bases and V 4 bases, and 18 bases lay outside the gene matches. The CDR3 has 20 amino acids. Here the CDR3 DNA reads TGTGCCATCAGTGCCGTCCTCGGGACAGGGGGCGTTAATCCCCCCGGGGAGCTGTTTTTT. This translates into CAISAVLGTGGVNPPGELFF.

CDR3 sequence: CAITGGQHYGYTF. The CDR3 nucleotides read TGTGCCATCACCGGGGGACAGCACTATGGCTACACCTTC. The V and J genes are TRBV10-3 and TRBJ1-2, with 7 nucleotides matching TRBD1. Germline V lookup: CDR1 ENHRY, CDR2 SYGVKD. The length of the CDR3 is 13 residues. J gave up 3 bases and V 7 bases, and 5 bases lay outside the gene matches.

This clone appeared a single time. CDR3 amino acids: CASSYSGTGSYGYTF. The CDR3 DNA follows: TGTGCCAGCAGTTACTCAGGGACAGGGAGCTATGGCTACACCTTC. The chain links TRBV6-5 to TRBJ1-2, with 9 bases fitting TRBD1. Trimming at V came to 0 bases and at J to 4 bases, leaving 3 bases not matched to a gene. The CDR3 sequence is 15 residues long. Germline loops: CDR1 MNHEY, CDR2 SVGAGI.

The chain is built from TRBV19 and TRBJ2-5, with a possible D match to TRBD2 (7 bases). Between the trimmed V and J ends, which lost 7 bases and 5 bases, there was a span of 17 bases. The CDR3 runs to 14 residues. From germline, CDR1 is LNHDA and CDR2 SQIVND (reference sequence). The CDR3 DNA is TGTGCCAGTACCCTGGGAGGGGGGGAGGAGACCCAGTACTTC. Its translation is CASTLGGGEETQYF.

About this clone itself: A read error may account for a junction end that differs from germline. The chain links TRBV14 to TRBJ1-6, with TRBD1 as a possible D gene (6 bases). Germline loops: CDR1 SGHDN, CDR2 FVKESK. This CDR3 is 14 amino acids long. In DNA form, the CDR3 reads TGTGCCAGCAGCCATTCCAGGGGCCAGTCACCCCTACACTTT. It translates to CASSHSRGQSPLHF.

The chain has TRBV5-6 and TRBJ2-7, with 7 positions matching TRBD1. CDR1 SGHDT and CDR2 YYEEEE come from the germline V gene. The CDR3 consists of 15 residues. Trimming took 4 bases from V and 5 from J; bases not matched to a gene: 12. CDR3 protein: CASSRRTGLFNEQYF. CDR3 coding DNA: TGTGCCAGCAGCCGCCGGACAGGTTTGTTCAACGAGCAGTACTTC.